Listed below are T cell receptor beta chains from one sample, sequenced in a study of T cell responses to AZD1222 COVID-19 vaccine. Repertoires were generated with immunoSEQ multiplex PCR, while TCRdb's copy carries only in-frame clones and drops some. The sample holds 130,000 to 150,000 clones, approximately 78% seen once. Material: peripheral blood, obtained on day 0 of MenACWY control vaccination. These receptors were taken from an adult in good health. The CDR3 runs from the conserved cysteine through the conserved F or W. The D gene is left open where the match is weak. The size of a clone is reported for some rows only, either as once, few or many, or as a class for expanded clones.

size	D	J	V	CDR3	DNA
NA	NA	TRBJ1-5	TRBV28	CASRTSGRGSQPQHF	TGTGCCAGCAGGACTTCAGGAAGGGGTAGTCAGCCCCAGCATTTT
NA	TRBD1	TRBJ2-1	TRBV15	CATSARTGPYNEQFF	TGTGCCACCAGCGCGAGGACAGGTCCCTACAATGAGCAGTTCTTC
NA	NA	TRBJ1-1	TRBV6-6	CASSSKNTEAFF	TGTGCCAGCAGTTCCAAGAACACTGAAGCTTTCTTT
NA	TRBD1	TRBJ1-2	TRBV11-2	CASSFRQGSGYTF	TGTGCCAGCAGCTTCAGACAGGGCAGCGGCTACACCTTC
NA	NA	TRBJ2-3	TRBV10-3	CAISSRTGQGTDTQYF	TGTGCCATCAGCTCTAGGACGGGCCAGGGCACAGATACGCAGTATTTT
once	NA	TRBJ1-5	TRBV15	CATRGAYNQPQHF	TGTGCCACCAGGGGGGCTTACAATCAGCCCCAGCATTTT
NA	NA	TRBJ1-2	TRBV5-1	CASSLGGEAGYTF	TGCGCCAGCAGCTTAGGGGGTGAGGCTGGCTACACCTTC
few	TRBD1	TRBJ1-2	TRBV28	CASGLGTGSYGYTF	TGTGCCAGCGGCCTGGGGACAGGGTCCTATGGCTACACCTTC
few	NA	TRBJ1-1	TRBV19	CASRSPDKGTTEAFF	TGTGCCAGTAGGTCACCAGACAAGGGTACGACTGAAGCTTTCTTT
NA	NA	TRBJ2-5	TRBV12-5	CASGLQDVRETQYF	TGTGCTAGTGGTTTGCAGGATGTCCGAGAGACCCAGTACTTC
NA	NA	TRBJ2-7	TRBV6-1	CASSEGVARAYYEQYF	TGTGCCAGCAGTGAAGGGGTGGCCAGAGCTTACTACGAGCAGTACTTC
once	NA	TRBJ2-3	TRBV2	CASSPEDTQYF	TGTGCCAGCAGCCCAGAAGATACGCAGTATTTT
NA	TRBD2	TRBJ2-5	TRBV7-8	CASSLENLAGEETQYF	TGTGCCAGCAGCTTAGAAAACCTAGCGGGGGAGGAGACCCAGTACTTC
NA	NA	TRBJ1-5	TRBV3-1/TRBV3-2	CASSQGTANQPQHF	TGTGCCAGCAGCCAAGGGACGGCGAATCAGCCCCAGCATTTT
NA	TRBD1	TRBJ1-3	TRBV6-2/TRBV6-3	CASSWDSYNTIYF	TGTGCCAGCAGTTGGGACAGCTACAACACCATATATTTT
many	NA	TRBJ1-2	TRBV3-1/TRBV3-2	CASSPDSRSGYTF	TGTGCCAGCAGTCCGGACAGCCGAAGTGGCTACACCTTC
NA	NA	TRBJ2-5	TRBV2	CASSESIQETQYF	TGTGCCAGCAGTGAATCCATCCAAGAGACCCAGTACTTC
NA	NA	TRBJ1-1	TRBV11-2	CASSLQLISEAFF	TGTGCCAGCAGCCTGCAGCTCATATCTGAAGCTTTCTTT
once	NA	TRBJ2-1	TRBV5-6	CASSLFVHNEQFF	TGTGCCAGCAGCTTGTTTGTCCACAATGAGCAGTTCTTC
NA	TRBD1	TRBJ1-5	TRBV6-1	CASSEGQGPNQPQHF	TGTGCCAGCAGTGAGGGACAGGGGCCCAATCAGCCCCAGCATTTT
NA	NA	TRBJ2-2	TRBV6-5	CASMIASSYTGELFF	TGTGCCAGCATGATCGCCAGCTCCTACACCGGGGAGCTGTTTTTT
few	TRBD1	TRBJ1-6	TRBV6-5	CASSYEGQGGNSPLHF	TGTGCCAGCAGTTACGAAGGACAGGGAGGTAATTCACCCCTCCACTTT
NA	NA	TRBJ1-1	TRBV6-4	CASSDLVGPLNTEAFF	TGTGCCAGCAGTGACTTAGTAGGGCCCCTGAACACTGAAGCTTTCTTT
few	TRBD1	TRBJ1-6	TRBV5-1	CASRTDRASPLHF	TGCGCCAGCAGGACGGACAGGGCCTCACCCCTCCACTTT
NA	NA	TRBJ1-1	TRBV9	CASSVGAQGGPRNTEAFF	TGTGCCAGCAGCGTAGGGGCGCAAGGGGGTCCGAGGAACACTGAAGCTTTCTTT
NA	NA	TRBJ2-3	TRBV15	CATTPDRNGVDTQYF	TGTGCCACTACCCCTGACCGCAACGGGGTAGATACGCAGTATTTT
once	NA	TRBJ1-4	TRBV7-2	CASSQTLGGEKLFF	TGTGCCAGCAGCCAGACTCTCGGAGGCGAAAAACTGTTTTTT
NA	NA	TRBJ2-1	TRBV7-3	CASSLRGGPRGNEQFF	TGTGCCAGCAGCTTAAGGGGGGGCCCCCGGGGGAATGAGCAGTTCTTC
NA	TRBD1	TRBJ1-2	TRBV3-1/TRBV3-2	CASSLDRGLYGYTF	TGTGCCAGCAGCCTGGACAGGGGGCTCTATGGCTACACCTTC
NA	NA	TRBJ1-2	TRBV14	CASSKRGTEDYGYTF	TGTGCCAGCAGCAAGCGGGGCACTGAGGACTATGGCTACACCTTC